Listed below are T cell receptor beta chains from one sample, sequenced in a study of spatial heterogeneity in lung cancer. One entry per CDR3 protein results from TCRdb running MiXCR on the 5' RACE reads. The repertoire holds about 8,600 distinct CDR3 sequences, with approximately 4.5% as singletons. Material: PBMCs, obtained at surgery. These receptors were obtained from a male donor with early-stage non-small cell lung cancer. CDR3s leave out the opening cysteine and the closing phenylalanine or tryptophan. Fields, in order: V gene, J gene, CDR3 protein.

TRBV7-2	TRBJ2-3	ASSLGSAGGRSDTQY
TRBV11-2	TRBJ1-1	ASSPLRGMNTEAF
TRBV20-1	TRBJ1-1	SARDLSREVTEAF
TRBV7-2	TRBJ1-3	ASSLASRKDSLSGNTIY
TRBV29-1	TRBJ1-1	SVDGIPLAEQEAF
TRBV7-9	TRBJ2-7	ASSSPGQGRQY
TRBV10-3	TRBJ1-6	AINGGGRSPLH
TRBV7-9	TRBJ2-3	ASSLAGIPFTDTQY
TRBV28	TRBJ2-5	ASRQIGQLGTQY
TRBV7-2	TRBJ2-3	ASSLGPGDTDTQY
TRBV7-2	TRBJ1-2	ASSISGYGYT
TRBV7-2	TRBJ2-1	ASSLERGVYNEQF
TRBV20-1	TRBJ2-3	SAGTGRAFGDTQY
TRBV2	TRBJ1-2	ASRDLSGYT
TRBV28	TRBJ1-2	ASYSGQGMAYGYT
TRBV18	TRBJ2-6	ASSPLPTGGHSGANVLT
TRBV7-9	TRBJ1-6	ASSHGQLNSPLH
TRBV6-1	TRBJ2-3	ASHLQGLDTQY
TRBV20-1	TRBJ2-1	SAGDGYNEQF
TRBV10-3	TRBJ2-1	AMSVGTSGYNEQF
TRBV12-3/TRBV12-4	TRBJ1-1	ASKPTGVTEAF
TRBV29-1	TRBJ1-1	SVWVPGAEAF
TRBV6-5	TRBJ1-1	ASNKQGYEAF
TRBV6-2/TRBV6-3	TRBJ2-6	ASTDSGANVLT
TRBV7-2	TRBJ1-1	ASGTTNTEAF
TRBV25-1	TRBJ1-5	ASSEKGPNQPQH
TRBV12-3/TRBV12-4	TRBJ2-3	ASSLGLAGGTDTQY
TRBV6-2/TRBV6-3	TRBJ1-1	ASRFPTGFNTEAF
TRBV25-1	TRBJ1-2	ASSDPPGSPANYGYT
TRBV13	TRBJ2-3	ASSLGLTDTQY
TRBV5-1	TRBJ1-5	ASSLGQGTGQPQH
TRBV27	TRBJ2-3	ASSPLAGGSADTQY
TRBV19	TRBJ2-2	ASSKTGLISGELF
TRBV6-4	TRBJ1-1	ASRDWTGSTEAF
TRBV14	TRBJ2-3	ASSQDPTYTQY
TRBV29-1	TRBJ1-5	SVWGGGNQPQH